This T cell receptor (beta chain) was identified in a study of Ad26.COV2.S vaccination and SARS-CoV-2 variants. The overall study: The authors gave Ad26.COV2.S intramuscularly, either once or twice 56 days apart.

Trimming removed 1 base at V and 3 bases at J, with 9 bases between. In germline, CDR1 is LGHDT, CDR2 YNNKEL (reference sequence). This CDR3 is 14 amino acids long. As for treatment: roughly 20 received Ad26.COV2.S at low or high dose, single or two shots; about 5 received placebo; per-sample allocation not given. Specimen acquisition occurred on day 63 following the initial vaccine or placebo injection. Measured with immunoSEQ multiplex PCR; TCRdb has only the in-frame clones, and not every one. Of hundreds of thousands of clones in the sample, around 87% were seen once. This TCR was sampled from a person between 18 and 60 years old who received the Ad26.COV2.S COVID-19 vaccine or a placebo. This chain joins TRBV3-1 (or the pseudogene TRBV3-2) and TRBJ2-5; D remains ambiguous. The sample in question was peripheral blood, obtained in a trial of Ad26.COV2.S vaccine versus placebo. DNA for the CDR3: TGTGCCAGCAGCCAAGGGGCCGCAAAAGAGACCCAGTACTTC. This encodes CASSQGAAKETQYF.